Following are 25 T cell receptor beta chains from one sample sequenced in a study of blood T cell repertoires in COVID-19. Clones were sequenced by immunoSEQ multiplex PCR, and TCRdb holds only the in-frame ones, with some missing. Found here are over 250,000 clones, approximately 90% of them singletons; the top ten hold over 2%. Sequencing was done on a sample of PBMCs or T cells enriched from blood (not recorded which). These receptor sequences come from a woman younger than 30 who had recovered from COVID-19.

Here the CDR3 reads CASIKPGGLGGYTF. The CDR3 nucleotides are TGTGCCAGCATCAAACCCGGGGGATTGGGAGGCTACACCTTC. The chain recombines TRBV21-1 with TRBJ1-2. TRBV21-1 is listed as a pseudogene. This CDR3 region has 14 residues.

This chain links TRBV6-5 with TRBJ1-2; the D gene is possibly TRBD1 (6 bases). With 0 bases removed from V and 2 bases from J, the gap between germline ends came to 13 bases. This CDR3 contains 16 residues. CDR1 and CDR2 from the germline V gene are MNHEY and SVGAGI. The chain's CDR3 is CASSYSIGQSNYGYTF. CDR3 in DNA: TGTGCCAGCAGTTACTCGATCGGACAGTCAAACTATGGCTACACCTTC.

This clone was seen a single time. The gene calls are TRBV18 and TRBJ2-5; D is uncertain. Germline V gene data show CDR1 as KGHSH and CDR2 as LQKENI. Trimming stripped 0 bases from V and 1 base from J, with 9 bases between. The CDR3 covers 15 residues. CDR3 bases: TGTGCCAGCTCACCACCAGAGGTCATCCAAGAGACCCAGTACTTC. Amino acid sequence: CASSPPEVIQETQYF.

CDR3 residues: CASSLSRDREAFF. For the CDR3, the DNA is TGTGCCAGCAGCCTGTCCCGGGACAGAGAAGCTTTCTTT. J is TRBJ1-1 and V is TRBV4-2, with TRBD1 matching 7 bases. This CDR3 contains 13 residues. The germline V gene encodes CDR1 LGHNA and CDR2 YNFKEQ. V trimming: 4 bases; J trimming: 8 bases; junction bases outside the gene matches: 7.

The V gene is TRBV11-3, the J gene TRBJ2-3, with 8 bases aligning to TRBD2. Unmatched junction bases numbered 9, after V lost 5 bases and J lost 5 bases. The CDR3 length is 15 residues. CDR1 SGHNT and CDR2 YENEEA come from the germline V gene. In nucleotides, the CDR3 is TGTGCCAGCAGCGTGGGACTCCGGGGGGGAGATACGCAGTATTTT. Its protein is CASSVGLRGGDTQYF.

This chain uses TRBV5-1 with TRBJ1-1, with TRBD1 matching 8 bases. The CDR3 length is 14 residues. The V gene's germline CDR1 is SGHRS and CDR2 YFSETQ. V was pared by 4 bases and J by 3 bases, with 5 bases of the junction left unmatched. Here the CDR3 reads CASSPGQGDTEAFF. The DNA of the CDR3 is TGCGCCAGCAGCCCTGGACAGGGTGACACTGAAGCTTTCTTT.

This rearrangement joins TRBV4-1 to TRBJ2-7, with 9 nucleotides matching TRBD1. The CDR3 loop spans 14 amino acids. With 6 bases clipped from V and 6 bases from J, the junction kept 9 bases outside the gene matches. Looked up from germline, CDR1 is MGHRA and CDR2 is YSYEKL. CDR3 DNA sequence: TGCGCCAGCAGATCCCCGGGACAGGGTGGCGAGCAGTACTTC. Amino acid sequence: CASRSPGQGGEQYF.

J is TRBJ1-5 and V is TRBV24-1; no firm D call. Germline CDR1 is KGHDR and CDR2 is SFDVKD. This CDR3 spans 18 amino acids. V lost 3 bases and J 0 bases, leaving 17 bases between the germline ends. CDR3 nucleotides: TGTGCCACCAGTGATGTCACCCTCGGTTTTTATAGCAATCAGCCCCAGCATTTT. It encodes CATSDVTLGFYSNQPQHF.

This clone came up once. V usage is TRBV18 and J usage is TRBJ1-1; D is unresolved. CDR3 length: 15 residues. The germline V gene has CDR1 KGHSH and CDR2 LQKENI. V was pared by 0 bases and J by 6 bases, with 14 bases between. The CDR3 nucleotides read TGTGCCAGCTCACCACCGAAAAACCTGGGAGCTGAAGCTTTCTTT. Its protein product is CASSPPKNLGAEAFF.

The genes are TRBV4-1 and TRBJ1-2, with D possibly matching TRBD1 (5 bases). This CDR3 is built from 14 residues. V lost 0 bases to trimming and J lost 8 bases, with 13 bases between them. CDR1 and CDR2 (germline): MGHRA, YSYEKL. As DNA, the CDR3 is TGCGCCAGCAGCCAAGAAGGACAAATCCGGGGCTACACCTTC. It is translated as CASSQEGQIRGYTF.

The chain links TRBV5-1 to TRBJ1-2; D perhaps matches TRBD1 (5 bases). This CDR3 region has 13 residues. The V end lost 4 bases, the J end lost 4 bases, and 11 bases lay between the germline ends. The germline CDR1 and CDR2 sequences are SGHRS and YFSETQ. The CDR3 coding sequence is TGCGCCAGCAGCGCGGAGGGGTCCTATGGCTACACCTTC. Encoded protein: CASSAEGSYGYTF. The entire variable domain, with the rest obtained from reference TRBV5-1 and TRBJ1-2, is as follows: KAGVTQTPRYLIKTRGQQVTLSCSPISGHRSVSWYQQTPGQGLQFLFEYFSETQRNKGNFPGRFSGRQFSNSRSEMNVSTLELGDSALYLCASSAEGSYGYTFGSGTRLTVV.

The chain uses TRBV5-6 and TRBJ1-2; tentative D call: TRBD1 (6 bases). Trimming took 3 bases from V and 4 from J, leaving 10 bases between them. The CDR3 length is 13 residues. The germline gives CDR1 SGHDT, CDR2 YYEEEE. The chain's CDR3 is CASSYDRSYGYTF. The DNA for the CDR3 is TGTGCCAGCAGCTACGACAGGTCCTATGGCTACACCTTC.

CDR3 nucleotide sequence: TGTGCCAGCAGCCACCGGTCGTACGAGCAGTACTTC. Translating it yields CASSHRSYEQYF. The chain joins TRBV3-1 (or the pseudogene TRBV3-2) to TRBJ2-7; no clear D gene. Germline values: CDR1 LGHDT, CDR2 YNNKEL (reference sequence). Trimming took off 3 bases at V and 4 bases at J, with 7 bases between the two ends. This CDR3 comprises 12 residues.

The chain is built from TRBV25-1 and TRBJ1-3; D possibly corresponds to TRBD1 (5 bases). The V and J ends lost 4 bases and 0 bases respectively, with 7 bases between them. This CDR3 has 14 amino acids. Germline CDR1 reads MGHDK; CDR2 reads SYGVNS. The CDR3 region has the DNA TGTGCCAGCAGTGCAGGGCTCTCTGGAAACACCATATATTTT. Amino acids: CASSAGLSGNTIYF.

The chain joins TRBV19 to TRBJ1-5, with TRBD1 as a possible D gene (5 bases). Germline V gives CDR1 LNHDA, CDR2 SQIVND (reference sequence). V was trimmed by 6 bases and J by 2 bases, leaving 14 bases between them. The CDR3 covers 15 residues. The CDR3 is CASSLRGLGNQPQHF. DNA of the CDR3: TGTGCCAGTAGCCTGCGGGGGTTGGGCAATCAGCCCCAGCATTTT. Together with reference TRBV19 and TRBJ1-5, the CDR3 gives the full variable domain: DGGITQSPKYLFRKEGQNVTLSCEQNLNHDAMYWYRQDPGQGLRLIYYSQIVNDFQKGDIAEGYSVSREKKESFPLTVTSAQKNPTAFYLCASSLRGLGNQPQHFGDGTRLSIL.

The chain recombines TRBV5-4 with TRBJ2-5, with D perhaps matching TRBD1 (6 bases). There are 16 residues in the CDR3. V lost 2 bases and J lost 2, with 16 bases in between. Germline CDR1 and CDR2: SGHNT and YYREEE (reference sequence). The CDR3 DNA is TGTGCCAGCAGCTTCAGGTGGGGGCACTTTCAAGAGACCCAGTACTTC. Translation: CASSFRWGHFQETQYF.

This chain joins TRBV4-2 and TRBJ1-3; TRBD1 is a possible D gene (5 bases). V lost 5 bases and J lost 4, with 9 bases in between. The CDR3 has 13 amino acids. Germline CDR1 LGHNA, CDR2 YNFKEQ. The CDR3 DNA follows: TGTGCCAGCAGCGAGGACAACGGAAACACCATATATTTT. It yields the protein CASSEDNGNTIYF.

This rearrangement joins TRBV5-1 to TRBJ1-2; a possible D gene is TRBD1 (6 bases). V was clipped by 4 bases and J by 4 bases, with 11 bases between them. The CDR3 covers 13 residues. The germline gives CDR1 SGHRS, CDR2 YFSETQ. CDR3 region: CASSHRDSYGYTF. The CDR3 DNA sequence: TGCGCCAGCAGCCACAGGGATTCCTATGGCTACACCTTC.

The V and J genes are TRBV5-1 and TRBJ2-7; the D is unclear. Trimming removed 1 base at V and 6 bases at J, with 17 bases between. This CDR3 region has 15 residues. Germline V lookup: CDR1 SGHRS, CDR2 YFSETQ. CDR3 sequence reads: CASSLITVGPAEQYF. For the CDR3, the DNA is TGCGCCAGCAGCTTGATTACAGTGGGCCCCGCCGAGCAGTACTTC.

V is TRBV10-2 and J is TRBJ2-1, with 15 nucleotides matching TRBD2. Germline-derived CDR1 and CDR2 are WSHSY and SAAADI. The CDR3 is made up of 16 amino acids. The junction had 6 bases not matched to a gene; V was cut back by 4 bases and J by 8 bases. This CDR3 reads CASSAHGTSGGHEQFF. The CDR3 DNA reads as TGCGCCAGCAGTGCCCACGGGACTAGCGGGGGGCATGAGCAGTTCTTC.

The CDR3 loop reads CASSLSGYEQYF. CDR3 coding DNA: TGTGCCAGCAGTTTATCGGGCTACGAGCAGTACTTC. The chain joins TRBV28 to TRBJ2-7; D gene unclear. Trimming took 1 base from V and 3 from J, leaving 4 bases between them. The CDR3 runs to 12 residues. Germline CDR1 and CDR2: MDHEN and SYDVKM.

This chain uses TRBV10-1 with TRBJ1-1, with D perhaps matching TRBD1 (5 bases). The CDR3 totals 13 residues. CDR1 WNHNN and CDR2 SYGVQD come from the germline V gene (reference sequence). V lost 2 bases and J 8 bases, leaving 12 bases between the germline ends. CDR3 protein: CASSEGRGAEAFF. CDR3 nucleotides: TGCGCCAGCAGTGAGGGGAGGGGAGCGGAAGCTTTCTTT.

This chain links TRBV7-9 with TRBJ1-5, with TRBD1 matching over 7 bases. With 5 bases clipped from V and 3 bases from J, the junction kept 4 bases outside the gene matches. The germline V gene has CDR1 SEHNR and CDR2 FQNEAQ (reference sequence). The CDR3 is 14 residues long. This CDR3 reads CASSRDSTNQPQHF. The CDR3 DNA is TGTGCCAGCAGCCGGGACAGTACCAATCAGCCCCAGCATTTT. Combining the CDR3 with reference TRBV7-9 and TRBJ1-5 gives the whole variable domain DTGVSQNPRHKITKRGQNVTFRCDPISEHNRLYWYRQTLGQGPEFLTYFQNEAQLEKSRLLSDRFSAERPKGSFSTLEIQRTEQGDSAMYLCASSRDSTNQPQHFGDGTRLSIL.

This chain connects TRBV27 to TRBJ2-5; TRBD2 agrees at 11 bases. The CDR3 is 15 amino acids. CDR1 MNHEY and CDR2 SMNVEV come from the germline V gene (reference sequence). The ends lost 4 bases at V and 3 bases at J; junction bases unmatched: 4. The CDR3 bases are TGTGCCAGCAGTTCGACGACTAGCGGGAAAGAGACCCAGTACTTC. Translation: CASSSTTSGKETQYF.

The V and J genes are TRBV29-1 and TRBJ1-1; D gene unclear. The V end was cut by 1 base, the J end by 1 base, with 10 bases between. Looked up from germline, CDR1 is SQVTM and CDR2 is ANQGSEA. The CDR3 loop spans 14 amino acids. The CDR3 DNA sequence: TGCAGCGTTGAAGGAGAGTACCGGAACACTGAAGCTTTCTTT. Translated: CSVEGEYRNTEAFF.